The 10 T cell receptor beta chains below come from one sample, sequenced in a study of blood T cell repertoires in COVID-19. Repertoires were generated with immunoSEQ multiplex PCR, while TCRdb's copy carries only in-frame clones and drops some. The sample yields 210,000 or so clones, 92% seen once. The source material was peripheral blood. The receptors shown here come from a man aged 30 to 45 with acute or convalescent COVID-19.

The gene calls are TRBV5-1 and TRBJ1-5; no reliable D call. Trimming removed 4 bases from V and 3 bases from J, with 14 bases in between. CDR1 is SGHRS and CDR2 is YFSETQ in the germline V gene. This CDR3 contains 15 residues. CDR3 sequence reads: CASSPGGSSNQPQHF. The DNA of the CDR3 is TGCGCCAGCAGCCCGGGTGGGAGCTCCAATCAGCCCCAGCATTTT.

The CDR3 protein is CASSPDRGFNYEQYF. The CDR3 region has the DNA TGTGCCAGCAGCCCTGACAGGGGGTTTAACTACGAGCAGTACTTC. The rearrangement uses TRBV7-9 and TRBJ2-7, with 9 bases fitting TRBD1. The V segment lost 5 bases and the J segment 3 bases; nucleotides outside the gene matches: 8. The CDR3 has 15 residues. Germline CDR1 SEHNR, CDR2 FQNEAQ (reference sequence).

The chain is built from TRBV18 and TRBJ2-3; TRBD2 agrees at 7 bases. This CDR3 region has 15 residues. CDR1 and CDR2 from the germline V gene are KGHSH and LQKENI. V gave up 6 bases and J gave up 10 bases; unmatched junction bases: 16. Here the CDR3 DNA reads TGTGCCAGCTCGACAGAGACGGGAGGCGGCGGGCCGCAGTATTTT. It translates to CASSTETGGGGPQYF. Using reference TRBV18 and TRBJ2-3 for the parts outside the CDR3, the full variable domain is NAGVMQNPRHLVRRRGQEARLRCSPMKGHSHVYWYRQLPEEGLKFMVYLQKENIIDESGMPKERFSAEFPKEGPSILRIQQVVRGDSAAYFCASSTETGGGGPQYFGPGTRLTVL.

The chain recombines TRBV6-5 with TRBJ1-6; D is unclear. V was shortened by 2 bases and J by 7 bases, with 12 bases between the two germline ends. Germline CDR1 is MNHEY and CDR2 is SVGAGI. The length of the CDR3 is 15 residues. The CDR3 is CASSYGGGINSPLHF. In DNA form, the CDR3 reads TGTGCCAGCAGTTACGGCGGCGGTATCAATTCACCCCTCCACTTT.

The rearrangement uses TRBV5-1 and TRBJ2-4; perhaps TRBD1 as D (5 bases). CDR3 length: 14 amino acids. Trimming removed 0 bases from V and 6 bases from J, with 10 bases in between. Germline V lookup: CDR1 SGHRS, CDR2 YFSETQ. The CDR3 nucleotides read TGCGCCAGCAGCTTGGGACAGACTCCAAACATTCAGTACTTC. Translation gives CASSLGQTPNIQYF.

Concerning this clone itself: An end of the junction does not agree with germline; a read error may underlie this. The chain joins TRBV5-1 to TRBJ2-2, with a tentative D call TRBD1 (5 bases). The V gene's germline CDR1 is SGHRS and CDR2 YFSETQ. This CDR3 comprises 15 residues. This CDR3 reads CASSLAQGNTGELFF. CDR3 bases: TGCGCCAGCAGTTTGGCTCAGGGAAACACCGGGGAGCTGTTTTTT.

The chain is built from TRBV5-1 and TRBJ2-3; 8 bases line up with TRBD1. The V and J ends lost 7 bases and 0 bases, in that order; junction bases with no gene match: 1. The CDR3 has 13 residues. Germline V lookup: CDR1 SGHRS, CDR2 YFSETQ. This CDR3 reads CASRDRSTDTQYF. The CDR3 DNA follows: TGCGCCAGCCGGGACAGGAGCACAGATACGCAGTATTTT. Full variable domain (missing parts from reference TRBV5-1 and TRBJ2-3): KAGVTQTPRYLIKTRGQQVTLSCSPISGHRSVSWYQQTPGQGLQFLFEYFSETQRNKGNFPGRFSGRQFSNSRSEMNVSTLELGDSALYLCASRDRSTDTQYFGPGTRLTVL.

The DNA for the CDR3 is TGCGCCAGCAGCTCCGGGACTGCGGGTGAAAAACTGTTTTTT. Translated, it gives CASSSGTAGEKLFF. The chain employs TRBV5-1 and TRBJ1-4; D is perhaps TRBD1 (5 bases). The CDR3 has 14 residues. Germline CDR1 is SGHRS and CDR2 is YFSETQ. V shed 3 bases and J shed 7 bases, with 13 bases lying between them.

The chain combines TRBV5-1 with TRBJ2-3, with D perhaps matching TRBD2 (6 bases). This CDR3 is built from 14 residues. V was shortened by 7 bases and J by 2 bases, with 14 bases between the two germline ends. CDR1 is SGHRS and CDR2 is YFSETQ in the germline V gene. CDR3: CASGYSGSTDTQYF. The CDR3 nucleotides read TGCGCCAGCGGTTATAGCGGCTCCACAGATACGCAGTATTTT. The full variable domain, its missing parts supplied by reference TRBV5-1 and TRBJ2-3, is KAGVTQTPRYLIKTRGQQVTLSCSPISGHRSVSWYQQTPGQGLQFLFEYFSETQRNKGNFPGRFSGRQFSNSRSEMNVSTLELGDSALYLCASGYSGSTDTQYFGPGTRLTVL.

The CDR3 here is CASSPRQGNKDTQYF. CDR3 coding DNA: TGTGCCAGCAGCCCCAGACAGGGAAATAAGGATACGCAGTATTTT. This chain uses TRBV3-1 (or the pseudogene TRBV3-2) with TRBJ2-3, with TRBD1 identical over 7 bases. Losses at the gene ends were 4 bases for V and 6 bases for J; bases not matched to a gene: 10. Germline V gene sequence: CDR1 LGHDT, CDR2 YNNKEL (reference sequence). The CDR3 runs 15 residues.